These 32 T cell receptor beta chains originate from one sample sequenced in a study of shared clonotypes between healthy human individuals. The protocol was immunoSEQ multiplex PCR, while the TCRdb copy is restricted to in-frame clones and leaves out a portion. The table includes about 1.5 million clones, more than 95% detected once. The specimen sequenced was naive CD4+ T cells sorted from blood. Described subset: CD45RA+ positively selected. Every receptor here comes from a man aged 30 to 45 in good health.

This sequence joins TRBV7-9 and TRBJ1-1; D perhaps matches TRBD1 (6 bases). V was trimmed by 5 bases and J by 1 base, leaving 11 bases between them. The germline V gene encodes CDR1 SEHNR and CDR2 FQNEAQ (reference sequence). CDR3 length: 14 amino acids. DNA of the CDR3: TGTGCCAGCAGCCCGGGACACCAGAACACTGAAGCTTTCTTT. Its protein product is CASSPGHQNTEAFF.

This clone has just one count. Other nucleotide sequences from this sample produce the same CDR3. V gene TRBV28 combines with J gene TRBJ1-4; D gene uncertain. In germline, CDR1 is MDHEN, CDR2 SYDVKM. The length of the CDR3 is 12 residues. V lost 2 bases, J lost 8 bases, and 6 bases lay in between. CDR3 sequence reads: CASSLIGEKLFF. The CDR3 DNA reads TGTGCCAGCAGTTTAATTGGAGAAAAACTGTTTTTT.

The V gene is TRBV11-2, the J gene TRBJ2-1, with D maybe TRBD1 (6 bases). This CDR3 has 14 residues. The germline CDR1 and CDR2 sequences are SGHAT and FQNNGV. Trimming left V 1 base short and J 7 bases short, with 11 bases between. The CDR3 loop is CASSLGSGVNEQFF. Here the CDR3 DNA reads TGTGCCAGCAGCTTAGGCTCAGGGGTGAATGAGCAGTTCTTC. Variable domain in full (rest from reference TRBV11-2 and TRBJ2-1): EAGVAQSPRYKIIEKRQSVAFWCNPISGHATLYWYQQILGQGPKLLIQFQNNGVVDDSQLPKDRFSAERLKGVDSTLKIQPAKLEDSAVYLCASSLGSGVNEQFFGPGTRLTVL.

The CDR3 loop reads CSVSSGSSGNTIYF. Written as DNA, the CDR3 is TGCAGCGTGTCCAGTGGATCTTCTGGAAACACCATATATTTT. The chain has TRBV29-1 and TRBJ1-3; no clear D gene. Per the germline V gene, CDR1 is SQVTM and CDR2 is ANQGSEA. Trimming shortened V by 6 bases and J by 1 base, and 13 bases separated the two germline ends. This CDR3 comprises 14 residues.

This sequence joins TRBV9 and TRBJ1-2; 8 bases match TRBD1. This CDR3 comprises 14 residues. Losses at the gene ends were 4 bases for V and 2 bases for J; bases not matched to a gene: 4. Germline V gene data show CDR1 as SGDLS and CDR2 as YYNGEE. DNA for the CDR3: TGTGCCAGCAGCTATCGGACAGGGAACTATGGCTACACCTTC. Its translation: CASSYRTGNYGYTF. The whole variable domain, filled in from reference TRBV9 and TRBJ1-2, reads DSGVTQTPKHLITATGQRVTLRCSPRSGDLSVYWYQQSLDQGLQFLIQYYNGEERAKGNILERFSAQQFPDLHSELNLSSLELGDSALYFCASSYRTGNYGYTFGSGTRLTVV.

As DNA, the CDR3 is TGTGCCAGCAGCTTCGGTGGGTTACTGAGATGGAACACTGAAGCTTTCTTT. Protein: CASSFGGLLRWNTEAFF. This rearrangement joins TRBV5-6 to TRBJ1-1, with D unclear. The V end lost 2 bases, the J end lost 1 base, and 18 bases lay between the germline ends. CDR1 is SGHDT and CDR2 is YYEEEE in the germline V gene. The CDR3 is 17 amino acids.

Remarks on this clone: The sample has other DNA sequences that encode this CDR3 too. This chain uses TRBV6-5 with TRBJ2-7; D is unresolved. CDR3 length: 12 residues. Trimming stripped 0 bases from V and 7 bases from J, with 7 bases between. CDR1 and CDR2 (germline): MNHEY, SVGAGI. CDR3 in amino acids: CASSYSIGEQYF. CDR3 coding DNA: TGTGCCAGCAGTTACTCGATAGGGGAGCAGTACTTC.

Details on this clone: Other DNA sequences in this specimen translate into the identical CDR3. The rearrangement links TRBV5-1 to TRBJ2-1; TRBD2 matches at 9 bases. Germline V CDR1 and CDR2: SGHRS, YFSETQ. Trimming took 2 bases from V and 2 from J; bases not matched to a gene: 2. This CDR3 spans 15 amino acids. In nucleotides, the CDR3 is TGCGCCAGCAGCTTAAGACTAGCGGCCTACAATGAGCAGTTCTTC. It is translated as CASSLRLAAYNEQFF. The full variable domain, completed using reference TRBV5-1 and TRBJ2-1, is KAGVTQTPRYLIKTRGQQVTLSCSPISGHRSVSWYQQTPGQGLQFLFEYFSETQRNKGNFPGRFSGRQFSNSRSEMNVSTLELGDSALYLCASSLRLAAYNEQFFGPGTRLTVL.

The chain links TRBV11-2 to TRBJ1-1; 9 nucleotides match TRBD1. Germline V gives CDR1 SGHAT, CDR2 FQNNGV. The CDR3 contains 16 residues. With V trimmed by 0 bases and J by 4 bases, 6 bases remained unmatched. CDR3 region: CASSLERDRAPTEAFF. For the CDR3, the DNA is TGTGCCAGCAGCTTAGAGAGGGACAGGGCCCCCACTGAAGCTTTCTTT.

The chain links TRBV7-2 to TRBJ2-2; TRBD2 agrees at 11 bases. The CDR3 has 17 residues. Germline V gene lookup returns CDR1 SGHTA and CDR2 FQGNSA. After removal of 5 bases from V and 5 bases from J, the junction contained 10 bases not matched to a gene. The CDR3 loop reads CASSARLAGSGTGELFF. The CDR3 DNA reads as TGTGCCAGCAGCGCTCGACTAGCGGGATCGGGGACCGGGGAGCTGTTTTTT. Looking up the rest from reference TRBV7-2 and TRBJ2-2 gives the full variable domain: GAGVSQSPSNKVTEKGKDVELRCDPISGHTALYWYRQSLGQGLEFLIYFQGNSAPDKSGLPSDRFSAERTGGSVSTLTIQRTQQEDSAVYLCASSARLAGSGTGELFFGEGSRLTVL.

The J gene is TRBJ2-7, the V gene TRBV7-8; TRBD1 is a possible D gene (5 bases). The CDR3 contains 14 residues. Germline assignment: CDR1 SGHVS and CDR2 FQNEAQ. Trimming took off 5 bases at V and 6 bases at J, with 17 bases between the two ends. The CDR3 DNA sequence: TGTGCCAGCAGCCCCATCCCGAGGCAGGGCGAGCAGTACTTC. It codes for CASSPIPRQGEQYF.

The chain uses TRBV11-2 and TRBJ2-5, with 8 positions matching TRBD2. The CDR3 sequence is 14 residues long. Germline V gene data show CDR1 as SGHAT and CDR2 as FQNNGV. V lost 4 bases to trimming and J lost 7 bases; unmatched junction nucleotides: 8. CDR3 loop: CASSSLAEGGTQYF. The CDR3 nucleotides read TGTGCCAGCAGCTCACTAGCGGAAGGGGGGACCCAGTACTTC.

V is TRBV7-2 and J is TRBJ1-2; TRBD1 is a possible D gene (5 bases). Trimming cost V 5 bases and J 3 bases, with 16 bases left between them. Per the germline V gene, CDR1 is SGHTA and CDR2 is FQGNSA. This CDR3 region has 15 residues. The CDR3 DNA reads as TGTGCCAGCAGCAACCGACAGATCCAGGACTATGGCTACACCTTC. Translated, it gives CASSNRQIQDYGYTF.

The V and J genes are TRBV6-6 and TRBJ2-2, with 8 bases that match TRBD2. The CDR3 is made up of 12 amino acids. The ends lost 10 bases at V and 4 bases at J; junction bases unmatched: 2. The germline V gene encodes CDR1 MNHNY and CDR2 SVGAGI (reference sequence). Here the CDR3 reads CATGTSTGELFF. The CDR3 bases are TGTGCCACCGGGACTAGCACCGGGGAGCTGTTTTTT.

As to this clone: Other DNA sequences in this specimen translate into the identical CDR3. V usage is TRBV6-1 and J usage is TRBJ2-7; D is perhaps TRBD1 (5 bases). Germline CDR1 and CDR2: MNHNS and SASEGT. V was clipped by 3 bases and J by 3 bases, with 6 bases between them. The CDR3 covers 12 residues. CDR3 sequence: CASSEQGYEQYF. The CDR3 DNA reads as TGTGCCAGCAGTGAGCAGGGCTACGAGCAGTACTTC.

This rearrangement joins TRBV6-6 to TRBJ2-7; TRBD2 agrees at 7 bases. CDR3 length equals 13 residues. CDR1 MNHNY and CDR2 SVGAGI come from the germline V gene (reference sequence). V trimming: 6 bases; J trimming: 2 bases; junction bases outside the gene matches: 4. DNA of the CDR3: TGTGCCAGCAGGTGGACTAGTACCTACGAGCAGTACTTC. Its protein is CASRWTSTYEQYF.

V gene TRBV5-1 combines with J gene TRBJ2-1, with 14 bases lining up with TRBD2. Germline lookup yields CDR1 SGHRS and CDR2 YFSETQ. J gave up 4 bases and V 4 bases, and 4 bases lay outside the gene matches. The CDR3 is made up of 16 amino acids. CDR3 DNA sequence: TGCGCCAGCAGCCTAAGGACTAGCGGGGGGTACAATGAGCAGTTCTTC. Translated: CASSLRTSGGYNEQFF.

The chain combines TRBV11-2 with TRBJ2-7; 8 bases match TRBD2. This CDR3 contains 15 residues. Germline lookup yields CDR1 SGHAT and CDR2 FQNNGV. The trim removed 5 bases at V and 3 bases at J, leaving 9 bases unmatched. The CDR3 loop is CASSPIAGKGYEQYF. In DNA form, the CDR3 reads TGTGCCAGCAGCCCGATAGCGGGAAAAGGCTACGAGCAGTACTTC.

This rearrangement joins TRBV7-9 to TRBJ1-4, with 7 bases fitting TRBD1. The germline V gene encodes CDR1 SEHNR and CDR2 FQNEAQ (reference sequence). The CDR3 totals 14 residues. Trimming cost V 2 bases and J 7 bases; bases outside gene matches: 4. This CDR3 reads CASSLTRGGEKLFF. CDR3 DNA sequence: TGTGCCAGCAGCTTAACCAGGGGGGGTGAAAAACTGTTTTTT.

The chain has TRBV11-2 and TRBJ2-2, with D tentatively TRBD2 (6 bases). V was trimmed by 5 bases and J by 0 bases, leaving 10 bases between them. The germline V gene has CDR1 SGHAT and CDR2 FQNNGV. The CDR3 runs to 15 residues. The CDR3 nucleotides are TGTGCCAGCAGCCTTGGACTAACGAACACCGGGGAGCTGTTTTTT. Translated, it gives CASSLGLTNTGELFF.

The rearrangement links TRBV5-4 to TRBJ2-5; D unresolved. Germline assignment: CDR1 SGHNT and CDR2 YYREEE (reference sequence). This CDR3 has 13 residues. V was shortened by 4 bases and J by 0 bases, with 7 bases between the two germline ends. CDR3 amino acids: CASSHNNQETQYF. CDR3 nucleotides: TGTGCCAGCAGCCACAACAACCAAGAGACCCAGTACTTC.

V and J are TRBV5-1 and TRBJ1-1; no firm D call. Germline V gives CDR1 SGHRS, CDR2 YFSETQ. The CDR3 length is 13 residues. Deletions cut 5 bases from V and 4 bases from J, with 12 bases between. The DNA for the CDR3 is TGCGCCAGCAGTTTACACCCAATCACTGAAGCTTTCTTT. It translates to CASSLHPITEAFF.

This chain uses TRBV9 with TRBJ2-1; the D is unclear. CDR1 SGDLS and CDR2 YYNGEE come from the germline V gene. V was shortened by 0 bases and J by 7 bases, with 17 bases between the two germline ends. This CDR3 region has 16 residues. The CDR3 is CASSVEGAPMENEQFF. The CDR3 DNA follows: TGTGCCAGCAGCGTAGAAGGTGCCCCTATGGAGAATGAGCAGTTCTTC.

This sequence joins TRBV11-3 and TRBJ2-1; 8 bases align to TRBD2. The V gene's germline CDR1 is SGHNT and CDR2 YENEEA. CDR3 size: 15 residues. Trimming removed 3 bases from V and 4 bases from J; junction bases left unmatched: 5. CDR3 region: CASSFSGNTYNEQFF. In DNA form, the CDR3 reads TGTGCCAGCAGCTTTAGCGGGAACACGTACAATGAGCAGTTCTTC.

The CDR3 protein is CASSEEIQNQPQHF. In nucleotides, the CDR3 is TGTGCCAGCAGTGAAGAAATCCAGAATCAGCCCCAGCATTTT. The chain carries TRBV6-1 and TRBJ1-5; no firm D call. There are 14 residues in the CDR3. Germline V gene data show CDR1 as MNHNS and CDR2 as SASEGT. Trimming took 1 base from V and 4 from J, leaving 8 bases between them.

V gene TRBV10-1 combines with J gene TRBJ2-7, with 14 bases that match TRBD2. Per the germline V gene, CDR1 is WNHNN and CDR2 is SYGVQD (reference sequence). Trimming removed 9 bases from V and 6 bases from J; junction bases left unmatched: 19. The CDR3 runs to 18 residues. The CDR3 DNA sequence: TGCGCCAGTTTTAATCCGGGACTAGCGGGAGAGGTACTTTTCGAGCAGTACTTC. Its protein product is CASFNPGLAGEVLFEQYF.

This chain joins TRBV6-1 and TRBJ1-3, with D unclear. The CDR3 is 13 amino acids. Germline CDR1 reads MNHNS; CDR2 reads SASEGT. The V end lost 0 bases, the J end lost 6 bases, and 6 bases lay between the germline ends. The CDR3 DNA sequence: TGTGCCAGCAGTGAAGCGTTTCCAAACACCATATATTTT. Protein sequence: CASSEAFPNTIYF.

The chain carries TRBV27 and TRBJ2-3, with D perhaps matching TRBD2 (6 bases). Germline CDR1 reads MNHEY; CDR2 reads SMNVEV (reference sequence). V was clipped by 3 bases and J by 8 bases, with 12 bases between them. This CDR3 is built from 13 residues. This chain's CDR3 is CASSFPGLSTQYF. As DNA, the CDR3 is TGTGCCAGCAGTTTCCCGGGACTTTCTACGCAGTATTTT.

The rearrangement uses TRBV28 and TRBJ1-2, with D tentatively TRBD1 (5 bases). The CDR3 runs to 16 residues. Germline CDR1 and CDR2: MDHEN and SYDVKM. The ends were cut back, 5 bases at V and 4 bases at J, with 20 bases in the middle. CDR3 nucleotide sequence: TGTGCCAGCAGTGACGGAGCGGGGCTGTGGGTCTATGGCTACACCTTC. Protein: CASSDGAGLWVYGYTF.

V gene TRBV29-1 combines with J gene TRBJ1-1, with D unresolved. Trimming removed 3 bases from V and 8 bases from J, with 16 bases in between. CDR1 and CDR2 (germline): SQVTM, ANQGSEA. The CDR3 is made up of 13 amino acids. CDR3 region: CSVDRKYSREAFF. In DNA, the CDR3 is TGCAGCGTTGACAGGAAGTATTCGCGGGAAGCTTTCTTT.

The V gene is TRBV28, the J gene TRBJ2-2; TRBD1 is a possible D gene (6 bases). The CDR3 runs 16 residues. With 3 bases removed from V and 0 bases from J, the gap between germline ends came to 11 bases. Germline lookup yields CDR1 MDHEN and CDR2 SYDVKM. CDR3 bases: TGTGCCAGCAGTTTGCTTGACAGGACGAACACCGGGGAGCTGTTTTTT. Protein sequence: CASSLLDRTNTGELFF.

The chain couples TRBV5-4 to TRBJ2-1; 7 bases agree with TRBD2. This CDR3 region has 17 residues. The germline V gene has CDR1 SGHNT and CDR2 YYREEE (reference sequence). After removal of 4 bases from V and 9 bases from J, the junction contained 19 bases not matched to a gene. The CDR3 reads CASSGRGGIFVSLEQFF. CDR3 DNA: TGTGCCAGCAGCGGGAGGGGAGGGATCTTCGTCTCGCTTGAGCAGTTCTTC.